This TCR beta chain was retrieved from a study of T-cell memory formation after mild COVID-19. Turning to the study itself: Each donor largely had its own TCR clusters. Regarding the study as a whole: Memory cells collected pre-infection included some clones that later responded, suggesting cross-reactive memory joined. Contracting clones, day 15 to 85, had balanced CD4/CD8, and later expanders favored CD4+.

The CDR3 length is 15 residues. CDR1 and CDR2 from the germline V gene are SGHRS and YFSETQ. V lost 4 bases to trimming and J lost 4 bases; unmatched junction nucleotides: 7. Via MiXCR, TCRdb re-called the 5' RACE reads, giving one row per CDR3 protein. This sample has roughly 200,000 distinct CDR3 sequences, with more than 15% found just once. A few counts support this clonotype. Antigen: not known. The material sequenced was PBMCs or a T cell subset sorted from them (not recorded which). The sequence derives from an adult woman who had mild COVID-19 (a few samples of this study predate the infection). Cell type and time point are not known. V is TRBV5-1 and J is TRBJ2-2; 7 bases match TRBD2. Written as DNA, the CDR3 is TGCGCCAGCAGCACCCCGGGGGGTAGCACCGGGGAGCTGTTTTTT. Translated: CASSTPGGSTGELFF.